Presented here are 19 T cell receptor beta chains from one specimen sequenced in a study of identical twins' blood T cells. TCRdb re-derived calls from the 5' RACE reads in MiXCR, one entry per CDR3 protein. Among around 380,000 distinct CDR3 sequences, roughly 30% were seen once, and the ten largest hold about 6%. Sequences were obtained from PBMCs. The receptors come from a woman between 18 and 55 years old in good health.

This chain joins TRBV20-1 and TRBJ1-4; tentatively, D is TRBD1 (5 bases). There are 12 residues in the CDR3. Germline V CDR1 and CDR2: DFQATT, SNEGSKA (reference sequence). The germline V and J ends were trimmed by 6 bases and 5 bases, with 10 bases remaining between them. CDR3 residues: CSALGLNEKLFF. CDR3 nucleotide sequence: TGCAGTGCGCTGGGACTCAATGAAAAACTGTTTTTT.

The chain employs TRBV29-1 and TRBJ1-2; tentative D call: TRBD1 (6 bases). The CDR3 consists of 12 residues. V dropped 5 bases and J dropped 9 bases, with 16 bases sitting between them. In germline, CDR1 is SQVTM, CDR2 ANQGSEA. The CDR3, as DNA: TGCAGCGTTATATGGGGGCTCGGTTGCTACACCTTC. Its translation is CSVIWGLGCYTF.

The genes are TRBV20-1 and TRBJ2-7, with D possibly TRBD2 on 6 matching bases. CDR3 length: 13 amino acids. Germline loops: CDR1 DFQATT, CDR2 SNEGSKA (reference sequence). V was pared by 6 bases and J by 0 bases, with 12 bases between. The CDR3 DNA follows: TGCAGTGCAATGGGGGGAAACTCCTACGAGCAGTACTTC. Translated: CSAMGGNSYEQYF.

The chain carries TRBV30 and TRBJ2-3, with TRBD2 identical over 8 bases. J gave up 6 bases and V 6 bases, and 11 bases lay outside the gene matches. Per germline, CDR1 GTSNPN and CDR2 SVGIG (reference sequence). The CDR3 runs to 14 residues. CDR3 DNA sequence: TGTGCCTGCCCCCGGGGGTCGGGAGGGGATACGCAGTATTTT. Translated, it gives CACPRGSGGDTQYF.

The gene calls are TRBV7-9 and TRBJ1-2; D is possibly TRBD1 (6 bases). The V gene lost 5 bases and the J gene lost 1 base, with 8 bases spanning the gap. CDR3 length: 13 amino acids. The V gene's germline CDR1 is SEHNR and CDR2 FQNEAQ (reference sequence). CDR3 residues: CASSKQGNYGYTF. CDR3 DNA sequence: TGTGCCAGCAGCAAACAGGGTAACTATGGCTACACCTTC.

This clonotype was found many times. The chain joins TRBV9 to TRBJ2-2, with TRBD1 identical over 7 bases. Germline CDR1 and CDR2: SGDLS and YYNGEE. V dropped 3 bases and J dropped 6; count of bases not matched to a gene: 11. The CDR3 length is 16 residues. The CDR3 loop reads CASSANFDRAAGELFF. The CDR3 DNA sequence: TGTGCCAGCAGCGCGAACTTCGACAGGGCTGCCGGGGAGCTGTTTTTT.

This clonotype was counted only a few times. V gene TRBV13 combines with J gene TRBJ2-2; TRBD1 agrees at 7 bases. Germline loops: CDR1 PRHDT, CDR2 FYEKMQ (reference sequence). V was clipped by 5 bases and J by 5 bases; unmatched bases: 8. This CDR3 spans 15 amino acids. CDR3 sequence (DNA): TGTGCCAGCAGCATACAGGGGTATAGTACCGGGGAGCTGTTTTTT. Protein: CASSIQGYSTGELFF.

This clonotype has just a few counts. DNA for the CDR3: TGCGCCAGCAGGTACGGACAGGGCCACAATGAGCAGTTCTTC. This gives the protein CASRYGQGHNEQFF. This chain joins TRBV5-1 and TRBJ2-1; 8 nucleotides agree with TRBD1. Germline loops: CDR1 SGHRS, CDR2 YFSETQ. The CDR3 length is 14 residues. The ends lost 5 bases at V and 5 bases at J; junction bases unmatched: 6.

This chain joins TRBV5-1 and TRBJ1-5; a weak D match, TRBD1 (6 bases). Deletions cut 6 bases from V and 0 bases from J, with 10 bases between. Germline CDR1 is SGHRS and CDR2 is YFSETQ. The CDR3 is 14 amino acids. The CDR3 loop is CASNKGDSNQPQHF. The CDR3 coding sequence is TGCGCCAGCAACAAGGGGGATAGCAATCAGCCCCAGCATTTT.

J is TRBJ1-2 and V is TRBV20-1; possibly TRBD1 for D (5 bases). Germline V gene data show CDR1 as DFQATT and CDR2 as SNEGSKA (reference sequence). This CDR3 has 14 amino acids. Trimming removed 1 base from V and 0 bases from J, with 9 bases in between. The CDR3 DNA is TGCAGTGCTAGAGCCAGGGCGACTAACTATGGCTACACCTTC. As protein: CSARARATNYGYTF.

This clonotype was detected only a few times. The genes are TRBV6-1 and TRBJ1-2; perhaps TRBD1 as D (6 bases). CDR1 MNHNS and CDR2 SASEGT come from the germline V gene. This CDR3 region has 13 residues. V was clipped by 11 bases and J by 8 bases, with 21 bases between them. CDR3: CAAQTSTGNGYTF. The CDR3 DNA follows: TGTGCCGCCCAGACCTCAACAGGGAACGGCTACACCTTC.

With regard to this clonotype: At one end, the junction sequence differs from germline, possibly due to a read error. The rearrangement uses TRBV19 and TRBJ1-5; D is perhaps TRBD1 (6 bases). The germline V gene has CDR1 LNHDA and CDR2 SQIVND (reference sequence). This CDR3 comprises 14 residues. CDR3 nucleotide sequence: TGTGCCAGTAGTATCCCCAGGGGTAATCAGCCCCGGCATTTT. It yields the protein CASSIPRGNQPRHF.

This clonotype counts as medium-sized. The chain has TRBV20-1 and TRBJ1-1; D unresolved. This CDR3 contains 13 residues. Trimming removed 0 bases from V and 2 bases from J, with 7 bases in between. Germline V gene sequence: CDR1 DFQATT, CDR2 SNEGSKA (reference sequence). CDR3: CSARDLVNTEAFF. The CDR3 coding sequence is TGCAGTGCTAGAGACCTGGTTAACACTGAAGCTTTCTTT.

The V and J genes are TRBV11-2 and TRBJ2-1; 7 positions agree with TRBD2. J gave up 4 bases and V 5 bases, and 8 bases lay outside the gene matches. CDR1 is SGHAT, CDR2 FQNNGV, per germline. The CDR3 is made up of 15 amino acids. CDR3 nucleotides: TGTGCCAGCAGCCCTAGCGGATCTACTTACAATGAGCAGTTCTTC. Its protein product is CASSPSGSTYNEQFF.

The genes are TRBV5-6 and TRBJ1-5, with no clear D. Germline-derived CDR1 and CDR2 are SGHDT and YYEEEE. There are 13 residues in the CDR3. V lost 5 bases to trimming and J lost 10 bases, with 16 bases between them. CDR3 coding DNA: TGTGCCAGCAGTTCGGGGAGGGTGTCTCCCCAGCATTTT. Translation: CASSSGRVSPQHF.

As for this clonotype: A much larger clonotype is one base distant, so this may be a read error. The chain combines TRBV6-5 with TRBJ1-1; TRBD1 matches 7 bases. CDR3 length: 15 residues. The germline V gene encodes CDR1 MNHEY and CDR2 SVGAGI. This CDR3 is CASLLRQGLLTEALF. As DNA, the CDR3 is TGTGCCAGCCTACTTCGACAGGGTCTCCTCACTGAAGCTCTCTTT.

This chain connects TRBV4-1 to TRBJ2-3; 9 bases align to TRBD2. The CDR3 sequence is 15 residues long. V was clipped by 4 bases and J by 7 bases; unmatched bases: 9. The germline V gene has CDR1 MGHRA and CDR2 YSYEKL. CDR3 nucleotide sequence: TGCGCCAGCAGCCTCGTAGCGGGGGCTCATAATACGCAGTATTTT. It yields the protein CASSLVAGAHNTQYF.

The chain has TRBV20-1 and TRBJ2-7; tentatively, D is TRBD2 (5 bases). CDR1 and CDR2 from the germline V gene are DFQATT and SNEGSKA (reference sequence). This CDR3 comprises 13 residues. Trimming removed 0 bases at V and 2 bases at J, with 8 bases between. The CDR3 is CSARDHGAYEQYF. CDR3 nucleotide sequence: TGCAGTGCTAGAGATCACGGGGCCTACGAGCAGTACTTC.

The rearrangement joins TRBV20-1 to TRBJ1-5, with TRBD1 identical over 7 bases. Germline V CDR1 and CDR2: DFQATT, SNEGSKA (reference sequence). The CDR3 consists of 15 residues. V was pared by 1 base and J by 3 bases, with 6 bases of the junction left unmatched. CDR3 sequence reads: CSARGGRGDNQPQHF. CDR3 nucleotides: TGCAGTGCTAGAGGCGGCAGGGGGGACAATCAGCCCCAGCATTTT.